This T cell receptor beta chain was recorded in a study of vaccination and CD4 T cells after COVID-19. A note on this clonotype: Its antigen remains unidentified.

The Oncomine TCR Beta short-read assay generated sequence data from the DNA of cultured CD4+ T cells. TCRdb itself ran the PCR reads through MiXCR, one entry per CDR3 protein. The sample has 8,000 to 10,000 distinct CDR3 sequences, about 43% seen once; the top ten hold roughly 17%. Treatment of the sample: roughly ten-day PBMC culture with coronavirus spike peptide pools or control peptides (ViraFEST assay). These CD4+ T cells came from an unexposed donor, sampled before the COVID-19 pandemic (2011-2018). Four cold-coronavirus spikes and SARS-CoV-2 S/N served to probe CD4+ T cells taken from unexposed donors, cells permitting. Sequencing used CD4+ T cells from blood, cultured in vitro. This sequence originates from a human donor in good health.

The CDR3 sequence is CAGGGAPGQPQHF. The CDR3 DNA follows: TGTGCCGGCGGGGGGGCCCCCGGTCAGCCCCAGCATTTT. The chain carries TRBV6-2 or TRBV6-3 and TRBJ1-5; D is perhaps TRBD1 (6 bases). This CDR3 spans 13 amino acids. V was shortened by 11 bases and J by 6 bases, with 17 bases between the two germline ends. Germline CDR1 is MNHEY and CDR2 is SVGEGT.